Sequencing of this TCR beta chain was carried out in a study of shared clonotypes between healthy human individuals. CD8 cells regarded as naive lacked CD45RO, were positively chosen for CCR7, and omitted terminally differentiated effector memory CD45RA+ cells. Original data processing: For the immunoSEQ data, sequences were junction-only without quality scores, so filtering differed. The method was immunoSEQ multiplex PCR; TCRdb's version includes in-frame clones alone and lacks a portion of them. That table is the source of V, J and clone size, and D and trimming were worked out from the DNA. The data hold roughly 810,000 clones, with about 97% observed a single time. As concerns this clone: Its antigen is not identified.

Study-level results: The represented genetic and exposure-history diversity was limited by the small number of donors.

This CDR3 is 20 amino acids long. CDR1 is SGHRS and CDR2 is YFSETQ in the germline V gene. V shed 0 bases, J shed 5 bases, and the junction held 18 bases outside the gene matches. Sequences were obtained from naive CD8+ T cells sorted from blood. J is TRBJ2-7 and V is TRBV5-1; 12 bases align to TRBD2. This clonotype was obtained from a man aged 25-45 years in good health. The CDR3 bases are TGCGCCAGCAGCTTGGTTTCACACGAAAGACTAGCGGGAGTTTTTAACGAGCAGTACTTC. Its translation: CASSLVSHERLAGVFNEQYF.